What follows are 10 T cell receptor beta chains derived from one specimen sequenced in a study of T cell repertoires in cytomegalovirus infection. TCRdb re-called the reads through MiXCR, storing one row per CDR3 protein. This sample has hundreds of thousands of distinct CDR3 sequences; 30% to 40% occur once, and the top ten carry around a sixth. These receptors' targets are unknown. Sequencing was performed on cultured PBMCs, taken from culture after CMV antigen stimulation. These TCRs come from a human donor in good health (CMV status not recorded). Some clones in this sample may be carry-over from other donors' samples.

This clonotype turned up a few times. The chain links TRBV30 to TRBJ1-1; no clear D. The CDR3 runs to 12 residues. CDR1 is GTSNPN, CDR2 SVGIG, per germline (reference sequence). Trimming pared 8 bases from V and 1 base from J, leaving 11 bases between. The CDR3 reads CAQKTGNTEAFF. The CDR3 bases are TGTGCCCAAAAAACCGGGAACACTGAAGCTTTCTTT.

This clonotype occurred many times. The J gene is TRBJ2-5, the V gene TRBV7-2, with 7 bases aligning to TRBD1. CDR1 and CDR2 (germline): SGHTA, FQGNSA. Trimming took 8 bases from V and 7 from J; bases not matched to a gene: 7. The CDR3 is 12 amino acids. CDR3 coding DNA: TGTGCCAGCGGCACAGCAGGGGGGACCCAGTACTTC. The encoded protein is CASGTAGGTQYF.

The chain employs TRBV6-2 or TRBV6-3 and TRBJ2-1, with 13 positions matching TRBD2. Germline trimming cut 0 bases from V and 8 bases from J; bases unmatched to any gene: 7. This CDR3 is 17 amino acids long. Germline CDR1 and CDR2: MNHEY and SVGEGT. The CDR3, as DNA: TGTGCCAGCAGTTACTCCGGACTAGCGGGGGCAGGGGATGAGCAGTTCTTC. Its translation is CASSYSGLAGAGDEQFF.

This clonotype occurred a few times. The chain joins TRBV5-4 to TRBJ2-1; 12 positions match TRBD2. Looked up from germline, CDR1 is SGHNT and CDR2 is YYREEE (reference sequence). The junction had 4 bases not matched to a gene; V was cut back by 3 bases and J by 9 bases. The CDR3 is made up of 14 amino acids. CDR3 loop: CASSSRLAGAEQFF. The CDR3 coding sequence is TGTGCCAGCAGCTCAAGACTAGCGGGAGCTGAGCAGTTCTTC.

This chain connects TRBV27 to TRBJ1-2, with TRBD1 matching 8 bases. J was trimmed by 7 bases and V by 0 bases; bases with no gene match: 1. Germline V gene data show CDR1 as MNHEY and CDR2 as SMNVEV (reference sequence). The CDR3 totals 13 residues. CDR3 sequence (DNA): TGTGCCAGCAGTTTATCGGACAGGGTTGGCTACACCTTC. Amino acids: CASSLSDRVGYTF.

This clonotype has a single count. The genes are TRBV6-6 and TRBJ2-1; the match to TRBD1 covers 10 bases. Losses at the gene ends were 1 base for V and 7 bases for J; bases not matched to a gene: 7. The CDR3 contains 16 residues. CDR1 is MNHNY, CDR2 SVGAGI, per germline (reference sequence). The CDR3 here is CASSYWPGQGMNEQFF. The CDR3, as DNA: TGTGCCAGCAGTTACTGGCCGGGACAGGGGATGAATGAGCAGTTCTTC.

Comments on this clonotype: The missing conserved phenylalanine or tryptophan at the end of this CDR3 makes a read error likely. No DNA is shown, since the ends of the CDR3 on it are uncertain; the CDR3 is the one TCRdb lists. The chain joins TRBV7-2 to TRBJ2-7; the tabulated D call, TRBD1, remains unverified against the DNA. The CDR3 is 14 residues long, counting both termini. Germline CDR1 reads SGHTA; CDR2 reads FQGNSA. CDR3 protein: CASSSGRCSYEQCG.

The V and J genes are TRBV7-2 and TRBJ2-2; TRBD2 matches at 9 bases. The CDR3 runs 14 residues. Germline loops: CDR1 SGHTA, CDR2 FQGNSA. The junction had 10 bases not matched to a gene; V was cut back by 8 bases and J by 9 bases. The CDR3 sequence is CASSAGGASWELFF. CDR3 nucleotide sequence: TGTGCCAGCTCCGCGGGGGGGGCGAGCTGGGAGCTGTTTTTT.

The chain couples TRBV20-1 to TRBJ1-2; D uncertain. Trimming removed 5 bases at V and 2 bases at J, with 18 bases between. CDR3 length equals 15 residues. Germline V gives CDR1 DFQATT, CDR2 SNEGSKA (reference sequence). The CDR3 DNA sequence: TGCAGTGCTCCCCGGTCGGGGTTAGGGAACTATGGCTACACCTTC. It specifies CSAPRSGLGNYGYTF.

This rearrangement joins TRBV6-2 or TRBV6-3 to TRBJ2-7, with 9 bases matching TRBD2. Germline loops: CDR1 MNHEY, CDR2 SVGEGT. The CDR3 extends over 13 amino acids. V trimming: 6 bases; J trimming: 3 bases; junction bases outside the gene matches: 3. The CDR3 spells CASRTSGDYEQYF. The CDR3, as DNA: TGTGCCAGCAGGACTAGCGGCGACTACGAGCAGTACTTC.